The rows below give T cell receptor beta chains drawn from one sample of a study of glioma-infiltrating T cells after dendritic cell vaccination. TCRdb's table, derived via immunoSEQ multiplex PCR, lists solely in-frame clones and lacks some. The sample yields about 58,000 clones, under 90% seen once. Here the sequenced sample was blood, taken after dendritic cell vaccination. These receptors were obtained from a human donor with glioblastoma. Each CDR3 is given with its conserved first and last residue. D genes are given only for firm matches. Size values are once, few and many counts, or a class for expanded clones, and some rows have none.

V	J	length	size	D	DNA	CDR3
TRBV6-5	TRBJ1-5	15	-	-	TGTGCCAGCAGTCGGCTTGAGGGCAGCAATCAGCCCCAGCATTTT	CASSRLEGSNQPQHF
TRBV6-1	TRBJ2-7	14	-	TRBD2	TGTGCCAGCAGTTCATGGACTAGTAATTACGAGCAGTACTTC	CASSSWTSNYEQYF
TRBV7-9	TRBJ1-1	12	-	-	TGTGCCAGCAGCTTAAACCCGACAGAAGCTTTCTTT	CASSLNPTEAFF
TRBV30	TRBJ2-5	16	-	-	TGTGCCTGGACTTTCGGGTCAGGGGTCCCCAAAGAGACCCAGTACTTC	CAWTFGSGVPKETQYF
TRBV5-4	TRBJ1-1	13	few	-	TGTGCCAGCAGCTTGGGTGGAACGGGTAAAGCTTTCTTT	CASSLGGTGKAFF
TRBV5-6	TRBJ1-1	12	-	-	TGTGCCGCCGGGGGGGGAGACACTGAAGCTTTCTTT	CAAGGGDTEAFF
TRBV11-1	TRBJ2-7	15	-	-	TGTGCCAGCAGCTTAGCGCGGGGGCGATACTACGAGCAGTACTTC	CASSLARGRYYEQYF
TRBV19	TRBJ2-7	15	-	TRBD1	TGTGCCAGTAGTATAGGACAGGGGGAGACGTACGAGCAGTACTTC	CASSIGQGETYEQYF
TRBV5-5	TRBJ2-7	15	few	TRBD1	TGTGCCAGCAAACCGACTGGACAGGGGGTCGGCGAGCAGTACTTC	CASKPTGQGVGEQYF
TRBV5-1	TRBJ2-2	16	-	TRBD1	TGCGCCAGCAGCTTTCAACAGGGGGGAGACACCGGGGAGCTGTTTTTT	CASSFQQGGDTGELFF
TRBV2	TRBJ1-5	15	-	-	TGTGCCAGCAGTGTGACAGTCGTAGACAATCAGCCCCAGCATTTT	CASSVTVVDNQPQHF
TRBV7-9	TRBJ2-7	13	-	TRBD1	TGTGCCAGCAGCATACAGGGGTCCTACGAGCAGTACTTC	CASSIQGSYEQYF
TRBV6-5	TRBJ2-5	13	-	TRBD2	TGTGCCAGCAGTCTAGCGGCTCAAGAGACCCAGTACTTC	CASSLAAQETQYF
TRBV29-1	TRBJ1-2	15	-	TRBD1	TGCAGCGTTGAAGATTGGACAGGGATGGGCTATGGCTACACCTTC	CSVEDWTGMGYGYTF
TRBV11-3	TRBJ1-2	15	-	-	TGTGCCAGCAGCTTAGGTAGGACGGACTTATATGGCTACACCTTC	CASSLGRTDLYGYTF
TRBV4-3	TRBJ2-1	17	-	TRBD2	TGCGCCAGCAGCCAAGACTCTGCGGGGGGGCGCTTCAATGAGCAGTTCTTC	CASSQDSAGGRFNEQFF
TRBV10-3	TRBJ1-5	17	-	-	TGTGCCATCAGTGACCGAAGTCAGGGGCGAGGCAATCAGCCCCAGCATTTT	CAISDRSQGRGNQPQHF
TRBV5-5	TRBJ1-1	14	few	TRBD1	TGTGCCAGCAGCACCGACAGGGGGCACACTGAAGCTTTCTTT	CASSTDRGHTEAFF
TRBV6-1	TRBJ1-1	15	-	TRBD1	TGTGCCAGCAGTGATAGGGGGCGGATAAACACTGAAGCTTTCTTT	CASSDRGRINTEAFF
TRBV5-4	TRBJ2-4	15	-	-	TGTGCCAGCAGCTTGGGCGGGGAAGCCAAAAACATTCAGTACTTC	CASSLGGEAKNIQYF
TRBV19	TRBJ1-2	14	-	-	TGTGCCAGTAGTATCCAGCCCCAGTCAGGGGGCTACACCTTC	CASSIQPQSGGYTF
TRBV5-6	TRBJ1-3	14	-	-	TGTGCCAGCAGCTTCAGGGCAGAAGGAAACACCATATATTTT	CASSFRAEGNTIYF
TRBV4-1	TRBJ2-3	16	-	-	TGCGCCATCTCCCAACGACAGGGCGGGGACACAGATACGCAGTATTTT	CAISQRQGGDTDTQYF
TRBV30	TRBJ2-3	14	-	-	TGTGCCTGGAGTAAAACTAGTAACGCAGATACGCAGTATTTT	CAWSKTSNADTQYF
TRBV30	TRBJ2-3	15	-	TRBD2	TGTGCCTGGAGGGGACTAGCGGGGGGGCCAGATACGCAGTATTTT	CAWRGLAGGPDTQYF
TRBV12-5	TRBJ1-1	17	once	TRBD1	TGTGCTAGTAGGGTGGGGACAGGGGGCGTGGTGAACACTGAAGCTTTCTTT	CASRVGTGGVVNTEAFF
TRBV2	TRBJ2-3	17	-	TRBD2	TGTGCCAGCAGGAGGGAGGCTAGCGGAACTAGCACAGATACGCAGTATTTT	CASRREASGTSTDTQYF
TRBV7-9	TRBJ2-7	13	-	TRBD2	TGTGCTGCGGGAGGGGGGGGACCCTACGAGCAGTACTTC	CAAGGGGPYEQYF
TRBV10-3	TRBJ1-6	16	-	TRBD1	TGTGCCATCAGTACCAACAGGGGGCGCGTTAATTCACCCCTCCACTTT	CAISTNRGRVNSPLHF
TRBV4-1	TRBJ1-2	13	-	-	TGCGCCAGCAGCGAGGGGGCTAACTATGGCTACACCTTC	CASSEGANYGYTF
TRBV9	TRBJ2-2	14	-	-	TGTGCCAGCAGCGTAGACGGGAACACCGGGGAGCTGTTTTTT	CASSVDGNTGELFF
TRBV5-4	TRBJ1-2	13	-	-	TGTGCCAGCAGCTCCATGCTGGGCCATGGCTACACCTTC	CASSSMLGHGYTF
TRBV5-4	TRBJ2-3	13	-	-	TGTGCCAGCAGCTTTAGCGGCACAGATACGCAGTATTTT	CASSFSGTDTQYF
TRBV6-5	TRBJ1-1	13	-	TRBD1	TGTGCCAGCAGGGACAGGGGAAAATCTATAGCTTTCTTT	CASRDRGKSIAFF
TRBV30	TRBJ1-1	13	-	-	TGTGCCTGGAGTGAGGGGATGAACACTGAAGCTTTCTTT	CAWSEGMNTEAFF
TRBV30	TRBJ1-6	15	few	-	TGTGCCTGGAGTTGGGGGACAAACTATAATTCACCCCTCCACTTT	CAWSWGTNYNSPLHF
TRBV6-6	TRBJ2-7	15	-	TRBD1	TGTGCCAGCAGCCTGGAGAGGGGGCACCTCTACGAGCAGTACTTC	CASSLERGHLYEQYF
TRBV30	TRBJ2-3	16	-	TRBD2	TGTGCCTGGAGTGTCGGAGCGGGGGGGGGCACAGATACGCAGTATTTT	CAWSVGAGGGTDTQYF
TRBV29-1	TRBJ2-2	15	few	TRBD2	TGCAGCGCCTCAGAGCGGGGGGGTGGCACCGGGGAGCTGTTTTTT	CSASERGGGTGELFF